These T cell receptor beta chains were read from a single sample in a study of response to subunit inactivated influenza vaccine. TCRdb re-called the RT-PCR reads with MiXCR, one entry per CDR3 protein. The table includes around 170,000 distinct CDR3 sequences, roughly 10% detected once. The sequencing here drew on CD8+ T cells sorted from PBMCs, taken 23 months after vaccination. The receptor set was obtained from a man in his fifties or sixties who received an inactivated influenza vaccine. Both conserved end residues are part of each CDR3. The D gene is left open where the match is weak. Rows may omit the clone size; those that give it use once, few, many or a size class.

>-|TRBV20-1|14|TRBJ2-7|-
CSARGVESSYEQYF
TGCAGTGCTAGAGGGGTCGAGAGCTCCTACGAGCAGTACTTC
>few|TRBV7-9|13|TRBJ2-7|-
CASSLRTTYEQYF
TGTGCCAGCAGCTTGCGGACAACCTACGAGCAGTACTTC
>few|TRBV7-6|15|TRBJ2-3|TRBD2
CASSASGGFADTQYF
TGTGCCAGCAGCGCCAGCGGGGGGTTTGCAGATACGCAGTATTTT
>many|TRBV15|15|TRBJ2-1|-
CATGLGRELLNEQFF
TGTGCCACCGGCCTGGGGCGGGAACTACTAAATGAGCAGTTCTTC
>-|TRBV5-1|15|TRBJ2-7|-
CASSLSPPSTYEQYF
TGCGCCAGCAGCTTGTCGCCACCCTCTACCTACGAGCAGTACTTC
>-|TRBV9|15|TRBJ2-5|TRBD1
CASSQGTGAQETQYF
TGTGCCAGCAGCCAAGGGACAGGGGCGCAAGAGACCCAGTACTTC
>few|TRBV6-1|13|TRBJ2-3|-
CASTGFRSDTQYF
TGTGCCAGCACGGGGTTTCGGTCAGATACGCAGTATTTT
>few|TRBV24-1|15|TRBJ1-3|-
CATSGGPGSGNTIYF
TGTGCCACCAGCGGGGGGCCCGGCTCTGGAAACACCATATATTTT
>-|TRBV27|14|TRBJ1-5|-
CASSFGHNNQPQHF
TGTGCCAGCAGTTTCGGGCATAACAATCAGCCCCAGCATTTT
>many|TRBV2|12|TRBJ2-7|-
CASSEWGYEQYF
TGTGCCAGCAGTGAGTGGGGTTACGAGCAGTACTTC
>few|TRBV7-9|13|TRBJ2-7|-
CASSLVLKYEQYF
TGTGCCAGCAGCTTAGTTCTGAAATACGAGCAGTACTTC
>-|TRBV4-3|14|TRBJ1-1|-
CASSQVYQNSEAFF
TGCGCCAGCAGCCAAGTTTACCAAAACTCTGAAGCTTTCTTT
>-|TRBV6-1|14|TRBJ2-7|-
CASSPTGPTYEQYF
TGTGCCAGCAGTCCGACAGGCCCTACCTACGAGCAGTACTTC
>many|TRBV12-3/TRBV12-4|14|TRBJ1-5|TRBD1
CASSRQGRNQPQHF
TGTGCCAGCAGTAGACAGGGGCGCAATCAGCCCCAGCATTTT
>-|TRBV9|15|TRBJ2-5|TRBD1
CASSEDRGYWETQYF
TGTGCCAGCAGCGAGGACAGGGGTTATTGGGAGACCCAGTACTTC
>-|TRBV6-2/TRBV6-3|15|TRBJ2-7|-
CASSPPALNSYEQYF
TGTGCCAGCAGTCCTCCGGCCTTGAACTCCTACGAGCAGTACTTC
>few|TRBV28|13|TRBJ2-1|-
CASREVRGNEQFF
TGTGCCAGCAGGGAGGTCCGGGGCAATGAGCAGTTCTTC
>-|TRBV10-3|15|TRBJ2-7|-
CAISESRVSSYEQYF
TGTGCCATCAGTGAGTCCCGGGTTAGCTCCTACGAGCAGTACTTC
>many|TRBV5-1|16|TRBJ1-4|-
CASSLNRVATNEKLFF
TGCGCCAGCAGCTTAAATAGGGTCGCAACTAATGAAAAACTGTTTTTT
>many|TRBV25-1|13|TRBJ2-5|-
CASSVDSQETQYF
TGTGCCAGCAGTGTAGACTCCCAAGAGACCCAGTACTTC
>-|TRBV29-1|15|TRBJ2-4|-
CSVEDLTGPENIQYF
TGCAGCGTTGAAGATCTGACAGGCCCTGAAAACATTCAGTACTTC
>-|TRBV5-5|13|TRBJ2-5|-
CASSLRGQETQYF
TGTGCCAGCAGCTTGCGGGGACAAGAGACCCAGTACTTC
>few|TRBV19|15|TRBJ2-7|TRBD1
CASSIGTADSYEQYF
TGTGCCAGTAGTATCGGGACAGCCGACTCCTACGAGCAGTACTTC
>-|TRBV2|15|TRBJ1-5|-
CASSGGTASNQPQHF
TGTGCCAGCAGTGGCGGGACGGCCAGCAATCAGCCCCAGCATTTT
>many|TRBV27|14|TRBJ2-2|-
CASRVIGFSGELFF
TGTGCCAGCAGAGTTATAGGGTTTTCCGGGGAGCTGTTTTTT
>-|TRBV10-3|15|TRBJ1-5|-
CAISARGEISQPQHF
TGTGCCATCAGTGCTCGGGGTGAGATAAGTCAGCCCCAGCATTTT
>-|TRBV19|15|TRBJ2-1|TRBD2
CASSNLAGIHNEQFF
TGTGCCAGTAGTAACCTAGCGGGGATCCACAATGAGCAGTTCTTC
>-|TRBV10-3|15|TRBJ2-1|-
CAISESKAIPGEQFF
TGTGCCATCAGTGAGTCGAAAGCAATCCCCGGTGAGCAGTTCTTC
>few|TRBV9|13|TRBJ1-6|-
CASSVKGGSPLHF
TGTGCCAGCAGCGTAAAGGGGGGTTCACCCCTCCACTTT
>many|TRBV28|16|TRBJ2-4|TRBD2
CASSSVKGERGYIQYF
TGTGCCAGCAGTTCGGTTAAGGGCGAGCGGGGTTACATTCAGTACTTC
>-|TRBV14|14|TRBJ2-1|TRBD2
CASAPGLLYNEQFF
TGTGCCAGCGCCCCGGGACTACTATACAATGAGCAGTTCTTC
>few|TRBV4-1|15|TRBJ2-7|TRBD2
CASSQGGGLAYEQYF
TGCGCCAGCAGCCAAGGCGGTGGACTAGCTTATGAGCAGTACTTC
>few|TRBV10-3|14|TRBJ2-2|-
CAISDPQWSGELFF
TGTGCCATCAGTGACCCCCAATGGAGCGGGGAGCTGTTTTTT
>-|TRBV7-9|14|TRBJ2-1|TRBD1
CASTRGTGYNEQFF
TGTGCCAGCACCCGGGGGACAGGCTACAATGAGCAGTTCTTC
>few|TRBV27|15|TRBJ2-3|-
CASSLLRQGLDTQYF
TGTGCCAGCAGTTTATTAAGGCAGGGGTTAGATACGCAGTATTTT
>few|TRBV5-1|13|TRBJ2-7|-
CASSLQESYEQYF
TGCGCCAGCAGCTTGCAGGAGTCCTACGAGCAGTACTTC
>-|TRBV4-1|18|TRBJ2-7|-
CASSQEQGTSGTYYEQYF
TGCGCCAGCAGCCAAGAGCAGGGGACCTCAGGGACTTACTACGAGCAGTACTTC
>-|TRBV27|15|TRBJ2-7|TRBD1
CASSQGTGSFHEQYF
TGTGCCAGCAGTCAAGGGACAGGGTCCTTCCACGAGCAGTACTTC
>-|TRBV5-1|15|TRBJ2-7|TRBD1
CASSFRDRATYEQYF
TGCGCCAGCAGCTTCCGGGACAGGGCGACCTACGAGCAGTACTTC